Listed below are T cell receptor beta chains from one sample, sequenced in a study of T cell repertoires in cytomegalovirus infection. These receptors' antigens are unknown. Each CDR3 protein is one row after TCRdb ran MiXCR on the reads. The table shows 570,000 or so distinct CDR3 sequences, with around 40% occurring only once. The material sequenced was cultured PBMCs, taken from culture after CMV antigen stimulation. The receptors shown here come from a human donor in good health (CMV status not recorded). Some clones in this sample may be carry-over from other donors' samples. The CDR3 runs from the conserved cysteine through the conserved F or W. D genes are given only for firm matches. Rows give clone size only sometimes, using once, few, many, or a class for an expanded clone.

j_call,clone_size,d_call,v_call,cdr3_aa,cdr3_nt
TRBJ1-6,NA,NA,TRBV7-8,CASSSDRLPALSPLHF,TGTGCCAGCAGCTCAGACAGGCTTCCCGCCCTATCACCCCTCCACTTT
TRBJ2-2,NA,NA,TRBV19,CASSIPNSVAGELFF,TGTGCCAGTAGTATACCAAACTCGGTGGCCGGGGAGCTGTTTTTT
TRBJ1-1,NA,TRBD1,TRBV19,CASSHRQGRAEAFF,TGTGCCAGTAGCCACCGACAGGGTAGGGCTGAAGCTTTCTTT
TRBJ2-1,NA,TRBD2,TRBV2,CASSGGGNIYNEQFF,TGTGCCAGCAGCGGGGGGGGGAATATTTACAATGAGCAGTTCTTC
TRBJ2-7,NA,NA,TRBV5-1,CASSLGDGVYEQYF,TGCGCCAGCAGCTTGGGGGACGGCGTCTACGAGCAGTACTTC
TRBJ2-5,NA,NA,TRBV7-8,CASSPRWASVKETQYF,TGTGCCAGCAGCCCTAGATGGGCTAGCGTAAAAGAGACCCAGTACTTC
TRBJ2-7,once,NA,TRBV4-3,CASSQKAGEAYEQYF,TGCGCCAGCAGCCAAAAGGCGGGCGAAGCCTACGAGCAGTACTTC
TRBJ2-1,few,NA,TRBV19,CASKWTGQNNEQFF,TGTGCCAGTAAGTGGACTGGACAGAACAATGAGCAGTTCTTC
TRBJ1-1,few,NA,TRBV6-2/TRBV6-3,CASRSNVRILF,TGTGCCAGCAGGTCGAACGTCAGGATCCTCTTT
TRBJ1-2,few,NA,TRBV7-9,CASSLEVSGIRLPPNLVNYGYTF,TGTGCCAGCAGCTTAGAAGTTTCCGGGATTCGTTTACCGCCGAACTTAGTGAACTATGGCTACACCTTC
TRBJ2-2,NA,TRBD2,TRBV11-2,CASSVKLAGVAGELFF,TGTGCCAGCAGCGTAAAACTAGCGGGAGTAGCCGGGGAGCTGTTTTTT
TRBJ2-5,few,TRBD2,TRBV6-1,CASSQELAEGEPQYF,TGTGCCAGCAGTCAAGAACTAGCGGAGGGGGAGCCCCAGTACTTC
TRBJ2-7,NA,NA,TRBV19,CASSSPLLRGTPYEQYF,TGTGCCAGTAGTAGCCCCCTTTTGCGGGGTACACCCTACGAGCAGTACTTC
TRBJ1-5,NA,NA,TRBV28,CASCWQISNQPQHF,TGTGCCAGCTGTTGGCAGATCAGCAATCAGCCCCAGCATTTT
TRBJ2-5,NA,NA,TRBV4-1,CASSQPGLLETQYF,TGCGCCAGCAGCCAACCGGGACTTTTAGAGACCCAGTACTTC
TRBJ2-1,NA,TRBD1,TRBV11-2,CASSPGTGGPRSYNEQFF,TGTGCCAGCAGCCCCGGGACAGGGGGTCCCCGATCCTACAATGAGCAGTTCTTC
TRBJ1-2,few,NA,TRBV4-2,CASSQDLHRERLGYTF,TGTGCCAGCAGCCAAGACTTGCACAGGGAAAGGCTTGGCTACACCTTC
TRBJ1-5,few,NA,TRBV7-2,CASSLSPWEPQHF,TGTGCCAGCAGCTTAAGCCCCTGGGAGCCCCAGCATTTT
TRBJ1-3,many,NA,TRBV5-4,CASSSGPGNTIYF,TGTGCCAGCAGCTCCGGTCCCGGAAACACCATATATTTT
TRBJ2-2,few,NA,TRBV4-1,CASSPRHEGELFF,TGCGCCAGCAGCCCCCGTCATGAGGGGGAGCTGTTTTTT
TRBJ1-2,few,NA,TRBV7-2,CASSLPANYGYTF,TGTGCCAGCAGCTTACCAGCTAACTATGGCTACACCTTC
TRBJ2-2,few,NA,TRBV6-2/TRBV6-3,CASSYGWEPPGELFF,TGTGCCAGCAGTTACGGGTGGGAGCCCCCCGGGGAGCTGTTTTTT
TRBJ2-3,NA,NA,TRBV7-2,CASSLTSLTTDTQYF,TGTGCCAGCAGCCTTACTAGCTTAACCACAGATACGCAGTATTTT
TRBJ2-2,NA,NA,TRBV12-3/TRBV12-4,CASSLGWQGRTGELFF,TGTGCCAGCAGTTTAGGCTGGCAGGGACGAACCGGGGAGCTGTTTTTT
TRBJ2-3,few,NA,TRBV12-3/TRBV12-4,CASSLARTASTDTQYF,TGTGCCAGCAGTTTAGCGCGGACAGCTAGCACAGATACGCAGTATTTT
TRBJ2-1,few,TRBD1,TRBV7-6,CASSITGADEQFF,TGTGCCAGCAGCATTACAGGGGCGGATGAGCAGTTCTTC
TRBJ2-5,few,NA,TRBV11-3,CASSFAQGGTQYF,TGTGCCAGCAGCTTTGCGCAGGGGGGGACCCAGTACTTC
TRBJ2-3,NA,TRBD2,TRBV12-3/TRBV12-4,CASSRLAGNSRGDTQYF,TGTGCCAGCAGCCGACTAGCGGGGAATTCCCGGGGAGATACGCAGTATTTT
TRBJ2-1,NA,NA,TRBV27,CASSLGSENEQFF,TGTGCCAGCAGTTTAGGGTCGGAGAATGAGCAGTTCTTC
TRBJ2-3,many,NA,TRBV12-3/TRBV12-4,CASRRGSTDTQYF,TGTGCCAGCCGCCGGGGGAGCACAGATACGCAGTATTTT
TRBJ1-1,NA,NA,TRBV6-5,CASSWLSRGTEAFF,TGTGCCAGCAGTTGGCTTTCTAGGGGCACTGAAGCTTTCTTT
TRBJ1-4,few,TRBD1,TRBV7-2,CASSVGQGALEKLFF,TGTGCCAGCAGCGTGGGACAGGGCGCGCTTGAAAAACTGTTTTTT
TRBJ2-3,NA,NA,TRBV9,CASSVGPFAGKITDTQYF,TGTGCCAGCAGCGTAGGGCCCTTTGCGGGCAAAATCACAGATACGCAGTATTTT
TRBJ2-7,NA,NA,TRBV12-3/TRBV12-4,CASSLLHEQYF,TGTGCCAGCAGTCTGCTCCACGAGCAGTACTTC
TRBJ1-6,few,NA,TRBV6-6,CASGPAGNNSPLHF,TGTGCCAGCGGCCCGGCAGGAAATAATTCACCCCTCCACTTT
TRBJ1-2,once,NA,TRBV12-3/TRBV12-4,CASREGRDVFTF,TGTGCCAGCAGGGAAGGGAGAGACGTATTCACCTTC
TRBJ2-3,NA,NA,TRBV10-3,CAIGRGPGLVSTDTQYF,TGTGCCATCGGACGGGGGCCTGGACTAGTGAGCACAGATACGCAGTATTTT